The T cell receptor (beta chain) under discussion was sequenced for a study of T-cell reconstitution after alpha-beta-depleted transplantation in children. Regarding the study as a whole: Reported findings indicate that, about two months after transplant, alpha-beta T cells came from several hundred expanded clones, which were derived from non-depleted graft cells.

The TCRbeta library was prepared with unique molecular identifiers. TCRdb re-called the PCR reads through MiXCR, storing one row per CDR3 protein. The sample yields about 460,000 distinct CDR3 sequences, about 10% seen once. Only a few counts were recorded for this clonotype. What it binds is not known. The receptor was isolated from a female patient aged 2-9 years who had a stem cell transplant for aplastic anemia, so the T cells may come from the graft donor. The material was PBMCs, mostly from graft donor cells, obtained 180 days after TCRalphabeta/CD19-depleted stem cell transplant.

DNA of the CDR3: TGTGCCAGCAGCCATGTCCTTGGACAGCCGGCTAACTATGGCTACACCTTC. This codes for CASSHVLGQPANYGYTF. V is TRBV3-1 and J is TRBJ1-2, with D perhaps matching TRBD1 (6 bases). V lost 3 bases and J 0 bases, leaving 17 bases between the germline ends. Germline CDR1 LGHDT, CDR2 YNNKEL (reference sequence). The CDR3 totals 17 residues.